This T cell receptor (beta chain) was identified in a study of T cells in Graves' hyperthyroidism and ophthalmopathy. Exclusion of patients followed from uncontrolled infection, other autoimmune disease, pregnancy or lactation. Overall study findings and caveats: In validation, the model predicted ophthalmopathy. These predictions came a median around 5.9 months before onset. Blood also contained most expanded thyroid clonotypes above 0.001. Using 13 V-J features, a model discriminated ophthalmopathy from stable hyperthyroidism.

RNA transcripts yielded amplified TCR beta CDR3 regions. The TCR CDR3 was amplified in a first-round RT-PCR using the HTBI primer set. TCRdb ran MiXCR on the multiplex PCR reads and lists one entry per CDR3 protein. The sample lists about 460,000 distinct CDR3 sequences; less than 25% were seen once. This clonotype has a single count. The antigen remains undetermined. Germline CDR1 is MGHRA and CDR2 is YSYEKL. Trimming pared 9 bases from V and 4 bases from J, leaving 12 bases between. The length of the CDR3 is 13 residues. The source material was blood. V is TRBV4-1 and J is TRBJ2-2, with D tentatively TRBD2 (6 bases). The clonotype comes from a woman between 65 and 79 years old with Graves' ophthalmopathy. CDR3 sequence (DNA): TGCGCCAGTTCAGGACTATTCACCGGGGAGCTGTTTTTT. It yields the protein CASSGLFTGELFF.